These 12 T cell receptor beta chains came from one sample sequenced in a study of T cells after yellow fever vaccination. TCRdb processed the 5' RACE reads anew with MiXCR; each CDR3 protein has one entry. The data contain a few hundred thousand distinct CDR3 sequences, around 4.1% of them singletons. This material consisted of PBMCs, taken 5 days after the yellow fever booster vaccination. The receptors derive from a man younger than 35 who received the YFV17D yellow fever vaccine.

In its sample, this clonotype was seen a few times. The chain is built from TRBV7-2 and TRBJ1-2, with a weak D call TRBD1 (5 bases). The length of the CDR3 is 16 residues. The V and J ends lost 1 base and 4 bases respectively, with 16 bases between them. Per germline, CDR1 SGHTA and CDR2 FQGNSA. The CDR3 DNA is TGTGCCAGCAGCTTAGGGGGATCAGGGACCACCTATGGCTACACCTTC. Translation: CASSLGGSGTTYGYTF.

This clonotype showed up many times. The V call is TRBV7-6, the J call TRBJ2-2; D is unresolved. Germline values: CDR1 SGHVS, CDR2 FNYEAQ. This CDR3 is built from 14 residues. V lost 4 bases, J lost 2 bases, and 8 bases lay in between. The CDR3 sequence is CASSWATNTGELFF. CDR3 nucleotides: TGTGCCAGCAGCTGGGCCACTAACACCGGGGAGCTGTTTTTT.

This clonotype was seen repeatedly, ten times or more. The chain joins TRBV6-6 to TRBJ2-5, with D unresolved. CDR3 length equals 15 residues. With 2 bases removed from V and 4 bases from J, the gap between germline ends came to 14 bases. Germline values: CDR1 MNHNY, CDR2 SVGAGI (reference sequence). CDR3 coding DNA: TGTGCCAGCAGTTACCCCTTGGGTTACGGAGAGACCCAGTACTTC. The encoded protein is CASSYPLGYGETQYF.

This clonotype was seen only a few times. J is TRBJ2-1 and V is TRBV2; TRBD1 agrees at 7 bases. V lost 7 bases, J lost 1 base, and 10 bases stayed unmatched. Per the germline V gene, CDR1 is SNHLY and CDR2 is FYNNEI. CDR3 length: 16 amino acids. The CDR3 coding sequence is TGTGCCAGCATCCTTCGACAGGGACCATCCTACAATGAGCAGTTCTTC. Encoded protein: CASILRQGPSYNEQFF.

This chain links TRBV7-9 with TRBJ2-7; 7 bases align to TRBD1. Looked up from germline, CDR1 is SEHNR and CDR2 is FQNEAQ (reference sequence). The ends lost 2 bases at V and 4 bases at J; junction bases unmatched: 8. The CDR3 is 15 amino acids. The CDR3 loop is CASSLSPRGTYEQYF. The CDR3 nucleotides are TGTGCCAGCAGCTTATCCCCCAGGGGGACGTACGAGCAGTACTTC.

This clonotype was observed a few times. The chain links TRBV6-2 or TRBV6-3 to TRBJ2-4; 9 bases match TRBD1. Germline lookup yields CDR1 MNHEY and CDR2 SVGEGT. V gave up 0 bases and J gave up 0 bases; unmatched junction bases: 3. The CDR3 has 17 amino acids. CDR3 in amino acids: CASSYSGQGIAKNIQYF. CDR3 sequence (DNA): TGTGCCAGCAGTTACTCCGGACAGGGGATAGCCAAAAACATTCAGTACTTC.

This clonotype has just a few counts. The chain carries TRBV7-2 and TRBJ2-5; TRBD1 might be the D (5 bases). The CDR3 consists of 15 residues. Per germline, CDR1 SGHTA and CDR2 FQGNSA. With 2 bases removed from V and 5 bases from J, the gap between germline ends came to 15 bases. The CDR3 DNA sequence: TGTGCCAGCAGCTTATGGGGCCAGGGTCTGGAGACCCAGTACTTC. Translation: CASSLWGQGLETQYF.

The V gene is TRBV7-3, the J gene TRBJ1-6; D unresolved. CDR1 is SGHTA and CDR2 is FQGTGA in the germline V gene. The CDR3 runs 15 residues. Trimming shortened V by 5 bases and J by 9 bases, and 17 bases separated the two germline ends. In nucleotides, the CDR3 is TGTGCCAGCAGCGCCGAGTCGGGAGGCAGTTCACCCCTCCACTTT. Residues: CASSAESGGSSPLHF.

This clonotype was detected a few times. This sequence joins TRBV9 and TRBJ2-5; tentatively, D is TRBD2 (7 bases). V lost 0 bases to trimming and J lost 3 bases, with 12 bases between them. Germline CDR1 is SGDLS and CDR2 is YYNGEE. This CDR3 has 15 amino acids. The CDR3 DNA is TGTGCCAGCAGCGTAGATGGGGGGGCAAAAGAGACCCAGTACTTC. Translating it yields CASSVDGGAKETQYF.

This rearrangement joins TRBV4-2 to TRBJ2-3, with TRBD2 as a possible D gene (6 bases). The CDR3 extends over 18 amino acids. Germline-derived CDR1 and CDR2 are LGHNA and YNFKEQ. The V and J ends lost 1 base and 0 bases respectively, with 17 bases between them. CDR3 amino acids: CASSQVSTGTASTDTQYF. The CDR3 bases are TGTGCCAGCAGCCAAGTATCCACCGGGACTGCCAGCACAGATACGCAGTATTTT.

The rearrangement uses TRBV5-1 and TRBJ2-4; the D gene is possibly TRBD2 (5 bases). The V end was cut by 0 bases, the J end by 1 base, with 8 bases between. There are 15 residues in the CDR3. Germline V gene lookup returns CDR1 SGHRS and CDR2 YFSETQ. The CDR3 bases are TGCGCCAGCAGCTTGGCCGGGAACGCCAAAAACATTCAGTACTTC. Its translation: CASSLAGNAKNIQYF.

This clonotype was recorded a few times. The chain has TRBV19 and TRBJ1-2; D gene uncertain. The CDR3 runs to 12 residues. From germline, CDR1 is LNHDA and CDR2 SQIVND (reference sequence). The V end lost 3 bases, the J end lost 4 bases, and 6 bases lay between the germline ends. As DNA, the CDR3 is TGTGCCAGTAGTATGGTAGGCTATGGCTACACCTTC. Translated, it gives CASSMVGYGYTF.